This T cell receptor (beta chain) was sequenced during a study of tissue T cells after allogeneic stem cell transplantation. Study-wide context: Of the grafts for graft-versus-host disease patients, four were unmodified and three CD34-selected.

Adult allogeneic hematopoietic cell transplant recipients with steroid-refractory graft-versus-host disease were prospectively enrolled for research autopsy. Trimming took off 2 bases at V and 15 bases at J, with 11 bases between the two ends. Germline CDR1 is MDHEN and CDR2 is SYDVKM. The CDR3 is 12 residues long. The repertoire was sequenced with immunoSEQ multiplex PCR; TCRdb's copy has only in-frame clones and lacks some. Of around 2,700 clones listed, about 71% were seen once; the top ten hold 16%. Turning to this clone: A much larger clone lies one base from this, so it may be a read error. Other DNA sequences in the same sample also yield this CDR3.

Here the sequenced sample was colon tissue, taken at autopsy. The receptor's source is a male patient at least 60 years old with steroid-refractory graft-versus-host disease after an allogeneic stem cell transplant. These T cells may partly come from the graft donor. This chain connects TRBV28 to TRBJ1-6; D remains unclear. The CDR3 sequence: CASSLRVEGLHF. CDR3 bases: TGTGCCAGCAGTTTAAGGGTGGAGGGCCTCCACTTT.